Presented here are 32 T cell receptor beta chains from one specimen sequenced in a study of blood T cell repertoires in COVID-19. Assay used: immunoSEQ multiplex PCR; TCRdb lists only in-frame clones, some missing. The sample consists of roughly 150,000 clones, roughly nine tenths of them appearing once. The sequencing input was PBMCs or T cells enriched from blood (not recorded which). These receptor sequences come from a woman aged 40 to 50 who had been exposed to COVID-19.

The J gene is TRBJ2-7, the V gene TRBV7-2; D is possibly TRBD1 (5 bases). CDR1 and CDR2 (germline): SGHTA, FQGNSA. Trimming pared 5 bases from V and 2 bases from J, leaving 10 bases between. The CDR3 contains 13 residues. CDR3 amino acids: CASSAGPAYEQYF. CDR3 bases: TGTGCCAGCAGCGCAGGGCCGGCCTACGAGCAGTACTTC.

This clone was detected only a few times. V gene TRBV5-4 combines with J gene TRBJ2-1; D perhaps matches TRBD2 (6 bases). Germline V gene data show CDR1 as SGHNT and CDR2 as YYREEE (reference sequence). The CDR3 totals 16 residues. The V end was cut by 0 bases, the J end by 2 bases, with 12 bases between. The CDR3 is CASSLAGGTPYNEQFF. The CDR3, as DNA: TGTGCCAGCAGCTTGGCAGGCGGGACGCCCTACAATGAGCAGTTCTTC. Combining the CDR3 with reference TRBV5-4 and TRBJ2-1 gives the whole variable domain ETGVTQSPTHLIKTRGQQVTLRCSSQSGHNTVSWYQQALGQGPQFIFQYYREEENGRGNFPPRFSGLQFPNYSSELNVNALELDDSALYLCASSLAGGTPYNEQFFGPGTRLTVL.

The J gene is TRBJ2-3, the V gene TRBV7-2, with 8 bases aligning to TRBD2. Unmatched junction bases numbered 5, after V lost 5 bases and J lost 4 bases. Germline V CDR1 and CDR2: SGHTA, FQGNSA. The CDR3 is 14 amino acids. CDR3 residues: CASSRTSWADTQYF. CDR3 DNA: TGTGCCAGCAGCCGGACTAGCTGGGCAGATACGCAGTATTTT.

The chain carries TRBV5-4 and TRBJ2-7, with D perhaps TRBD1 (6 bases). V lost 3 bases, J lost 6 bases, and 25 bases lay in between. CDR1 is SGHNT and CDR2 is YYREEE in the germline V gene (reference sequence). The CDR3 loop spans 17 amino acids. The CDR3 DNA reads TGTGCCAGCAGCTCCATTATGAGGCAGGGGAATGTTCGCGAGCAGTACTTC. Protein sequence: CASSSIMRQGNVREQYF.

The chain combines TRBV4-1 with TRBJ2-2; no firm D call. The germline CDR1 and CDR2 sequences are MGHRA and YSYEKL. The CDR3 runs 14 residues. V gave up 1 base and J gave up 5 bases, with 8 bases separating them. For the CDR3, the DNA is TGCGCCAGCAGCCAAGTTCGAGTAACCGGGGAGCTGTTTTTT. As protein: CASSQVRVTGELFF.

The genes are TRBV7-2 and TRBJ1-5, with 10 bases matching TRBD1. V lost 6 bases to trimming and J lost 2 bases; unmatched junction nucleotides: 4. This CDR3 is 15 amino acids long. From germline, CDR1 is SGHTA and CDR2 FQGNSA. CDR3 nucleotide sequence: TGTGCCAGCAGTCCGACAGGGGGCGGCAATCAGCCCCAGCATTTT. It specifies CASSPTGGGNQPQHF.

The chain has TRBV28 and TRBJ1-1, with TRBD1 as a possible D gene (5 bases). V lost 6 bases and J 1 base, leaving 12 bases between the germline ends. Germline V gives CDR1 MDHEN, CDR2 SYDVKM. This CDR3 is built from 14 residues. The CDR3 protein is CASRGPGGNTEAFF. CDR3 DNA sequence: TGTGCCAGCAGGGGTCCGGGGGGGAACACTGAAGCTTTCTTT.

This clone was observed a single time. This rearrangement joins TRBV6-5 to TRBJ1-5; no definite D call. V gave up 6 bases and J gave up 3 bases, with 12 bases separating them. This CDR3 spans 14 amino acids. CDR1 and CDR2 (germline): MNHEY, SVGAGI. The CDR3 spells CASRTRGDNQPQHF. CDR3 nucleotides: TGTGCCAGCAGGACCCGGGGTGACAATCAGCCCCAGCATTTT.

CDR3 loop: CASSLRLAPDTQYF. CDR3 DNA sequence: TGCGCCAGCAGCTTGAGACTAGCTCCAGATACGCAGTATTTT. The chain recombines TRBV5-1 with TRBJ2-3, with 7 bases aligning to TRBD2. The CDR3 is 14 residues long. Germline-derived CDR1 and CDR2 are SGHRS and YFSETQ. The J segment lost 4 bases and the V segment lost 1 base, leaving 3 bases of the junction unmatched. Combining the CDR3 with reference TRBV5-1 and TRBJ2-3 gives the whole variable domain KAGVTQTPRYLIKTRGQQVTLSCSPISGHRSVSWYQQTPGQGLQFLFEYFSETQRNKGNFPGRFSGRQFSNSRSEMNVSTLELGDSALYLCASSLRLAPDTQYFGPGTRLTVL.

V and J are TRBV2 and TRBJ2-1; 7 bases map to TRBD2. The V gene's germline CDR1 is SNHLY and CDR2 FYNNEI. With V trimmed by 1 base and J by 7 bases, 10 bases remained unmatched. The CDR3 loop spans 16 amino acids. The CDR3 nucleotides read TGTGCCAGCAGTGAAGGGGGGACTACCTGGTGGAATGAGCAGTTCTTC. As protein: CASSEGGTTWWNEQFF.

The V gene is TRBV5-5, the J gene TRBJ1-2; 7 bases are shared with TRBD1. The CDR3 covers 13 residues. CDR1 SGHKS and CDR2 YYEKEE come from the germline V gene (reference sequence). The V and J ends lost 2 bases and 5 bases, in that order; junction bases with no gene match: 3. The CDR3 spells CASSLQGRYGYTF. CDR3 bases: TGTGCCAGCAGCTTACAGGGGAGGTATGGCTACACCTTC.

The gene calls are TRBV27 and TRBJ2-2; D is unclear. Trimming shortened V by 10 bases and J by 4 bases, and 13 bases separated the two germline ends. This CDR3 region has 13 residues. The germline V gene encodes CDR1 MNHEY and CDR2 SMNVEV (reference sequence). This CDR3 reads CATSPVGTGELFF. CDR3 nucleotide sequence: TGTGCCACCAGCCCTGTCGGCACCGGGGAGCTGTTTTTT.

This chain joins TRBV5-4 and TRBJ2-3, with 13 bases aligning to TRBD2. Trimming took 4 bases from V and 2 from J; bases not matched to a gene: 1. Germline V gives CDR1 SGHNT, CDR2 YYREEE (reference sequence). The CDR3 has 15 amino acids. The CDR3, as DNA: TGTGCCAGCAGCACTAGCGGGAGGGACACAGATACGCAGTATTTT. Encoded protein: CASSTSGRDTDTQYF.

This rearrangement joins TRBV28 to TRBJ1-5; TRBD1 might be the D (6 bases). CDR3 size: 15 residues. Trimming left V 5 bases short and J 4 bases short, with 15 bases between. Germline CDR1 and CDR2: MDHEN and SYDVKM. The CDR3 DNA reads TGTGCCAGCAGTGCAACCGGGACAAGGAATCAGCCCCAGCATTTT. Translated: CASSATGTRNQPQHF.

The rearrangement links TRBV7-9 to TRBJ1-3, with D possibly TRBD1 on 6 matching bases. The V end was cut by 3 bases, the J end by 1 base, with 10 bases between. Germline V gene lookup returns CDR1 SEHNR and CDR2 FQNEAQ (reference sequence). CDR3 length: 15 amino acids. The CDR3: CASSFTQGSGNTIYF. CDR3 DNA sequence: TGTGCCAGCAGCTTTACGCAGGGGTCTGGAAACACCATATATTTT.

The rearrangement links TRBV20-1 to TRBJ2-1; 13 bases fit TRBD2. In germline, CDR1 is DFQATT, CDR2 SNEGSKA (reference sequence). The junction had 14 bases not matched to a gene; V was cut back by 3 bases and J by 9 bases. The CDR3 consists of 17 residues. For the CDR3, the DNA is TGCAGTGCTAGTTGGGGCCGGCGGACTAGCGGGAGTACTGAGCAGTTCTTC. Protein sequence: CSASWGRRTSGSTEQFF.

This clone came up once. The gene calls are TRBV12-3 or TRBV12-4 and TRBJ1-2, with D perhaps matching TRBD1 (5 bases). CDR3 length: 12 amino acids. V lost 5 bases and J 2 bases, leaving 6 bases between the germline ends. CDR3 protein: CASSTGNYGYTF. CDR3 DNA sequence: TGTGCCAGCAGTACAGGAAACTATGGCTACACCTTC.

The table lists this clone with a count of one. The rearrangement links TRBV7-2 to TRBJ2-3; weak D call: TRBD1 (6 bases). The CDR3 sequence is 15 residues long. V was pared by 3 bases and J by 3 bases, with 13 bases between. From germline, CDR1 is SGHTA and CDR2 FQGNSA. For the CDR3, the DNA is TGTGCCAGCAGCTTTCGAGCGAGGGGGACAGATACGCAGTATTTT. Residues: CASSFRARGTDTQYF.

This clone was picked up a small number of times. This chain links TRBV6-2 or TRBV6-3 with TRBJ2-1; no firm D call. Between the trimmed V and J ends, which lost 2 bases and 4 bases, there was a span of 9 bases. The V gene's germline CDR1 is MNHEY and CDR2 SVGEGT. This CDR3 contains 14 residues. The DNA of the CDR3 is TGTGCCAGCAGTTACGTACAAATTTACAATGAGCAGTTCTTC. It yields the protein CASSYVQIYNEQFF.

The J gene is TRBJ1-1, the V gene TRBV19; D is unresolved. V gave up 3 bases and J gave up 1 base, with 6 bases separating them. This CDR3 contains 13 residues. CDR1 LNHDA and CDR2 SQIVND come from the germline V gene (reference sequence). Here the CDR3 reads CASSIRGNTEAFF. DNA for the CDR3: TGTGCCAGTAGTATTCGGGGGAACACTGAAGCTTTCTTT.

The J gene is TRBJ1-2, the V gene TRBV4-3; TRBD1 aligns across 8 bases. This CDR3 is 15 amino acids long. Losses at the gene ends were 1 base for V and 6 bases for J; bases not matched to a gene: 7. Germline CDR1 reads LGHNA; CDR2 reads YSLEER. The CDR3 sequence is CASSQGQGAINGYTF. For the CDR3, the DNA is TGCGCCAGCAGCCAAGGGCAGGGGGCGATTAATGGCTACACCTTC.

V is TRBV19 and J is TRBJ2-7, with a possible D match to TRBD1 (6 bases). The germline V gene encodes CDR1 LNHDA and CDR2 SQIVND (reference sequence). Trimming removed 3 bases from V and 4 bases from J, with 10 bases in between. The length of the CDR3 is 13 residues. Here the CDR3 reads CASSIDRKYEQYF. In DNA form, the CDR3 reads TGTGCCAGTAGTATCGACAGGAAATACGAGCAGTACTTC.

This chain links TRBV5-4 with TRBJ2-3; D gene ambiguous. The CDR3 is made up of 14 amino acids. Germline V gives CDR1 SGHNT, CDR2 YYREEE (reference sequence). Trimming cost V 4 bases and J 0 bases, with 9 bases left between them. CDR3 sequence (DNA): TGTGCCAGCAGCCTTGGTAGCAGCACAGATACGCAGTATTTT. Translation gives CASSLGSSTDTQYF.

This clone was counted between two and nine times. The V call is TRBV5-4, the J call TRBJ2-3; D is possibly TRBD2 (6 bases). V lost 6 bases and J lost 2, with 13 bases in between. Per germline, CDR1 SGHNT and CDR2 YYREEE (reference sequence). The CDR3 has 14 amino acids. The CDR3 is CASTAGRLTDTQYF. As DNA, the CDR3 is TGTGCCAGCACCGCGGGACGCCTCACAGATACGCAGTATTTT. Supplemented by reference TRBV5-4 and TRBJ2-3, the full variable domain reads ETGVTQSPTHLIKTRGQQVTLRCSSQSGHNTVSWYQQALGQGPQFIFQYYREEENGRGNFPPRFSGLQFPNYSSELNVNALELDDSALYLCASTAGRLTDTQYFGPGTRLTVL.

V gene TRBV9 combines with J gene TRBJ2-1, with a tentative D call TRBD2 (7 bases). Germline lookup yields CDR1 SGDLS and CDR2 YYNGEE. The CDR3 loop spans 15 amino acids. V dropped 0 bases and J dropped 5 bases, with 12 bases sitting between them. CDR3 protein: CASSVGGGADNEQFF. The CDR3 DNA reads TGTGCCAGCAGCGTAGGCGGGGGCGCTGACAATGAGCAGTTCTTC. The complete variable domain, with remaining parts taken from reference TRBV9 and TRBJ2-1, reads DSGVTQTPKHLITATGQRVTLRCSPRSGDLSVYWYQQSLDQGLQFLIQYYNGEERAKGNILERFSAQQFPDLHSELNLSSLELGDSALYFCASSVGGGADNEQFFGPGTRLTVL.

V and J are TRBV6-5 and TRBJ1-1; 7 bases fit TRBD1. With V trimmed by 4 bases and J by 3 bases, 5 bases remained unmatched. There are 14 residues in the CDR3. The germline V gene has CDR1 MNHEY and CDR2 SVGAGI. The CDR3: CASSSQGVDTEAFF. In DNA form, the CDR3 reads TGTGCCAGCAGTTCCCAGGGGGTGGACACTGAAGCTTTCTTT.

The CDR3 region has the DNA TGTGCCAGCAGCCTAGGACAGGGCAATTCACCCCTCCACTTT. Translated: CASSLGQGNSPLHF. The J gene is TRBJ1-6, the V gene TRBV5-4; 8 bases fit TRBD1. J was trimmed by 7 bases and V by 4 bases; bases with no gene match: 4. The germline CDR1 and CDR2 sequences are SGHNT and YYREEE (reference sequence). This CDR3 spans 14 amino acids.

The chain employs TRBV19 and TRBJ1-3; D not certain. The CDR3 totals 14 residues. Between the trimmed V and J ends, which lost 4 bases and 3 bases, there was a span of 10 bases. Germline V gene data show CDR1 as LNHDA and CDR2 as SQIVND (reference sequence). CDR3 loop: CASSNREIGNTIYF. CDR3 DNA sequence: TGTGCCAGTAGTAACCGGGAAATTGGAAACACCATATATTTT.

This chain uses TRBV27 with TRBJ2-7; tentative D call: TRBD1 (5 bases). Germline CDR1 is MNHEY and CDR2 is SMNVEV (reference sequence). The CDR3 is 11 amino acids. The V gene lost 8 bases and the J gene lost 4 bases, with 9 bases spanning the gap. The CDR3 here is CASAQGYEQYF. As DNA, the CDR3 is TGTGCCAGCGCCCAGGGTTACGAGCAGTACTTC.

The chain uses TRBV4-3 and TRBJ2-3, with D hard to call. V was cut by 0 bases and J by 2 bases, with 12 bases left in between. This CDR3 is built from 16 residues. Germline values: CDR1 LGHNA, CDR2 YSLEER. CDR3 sequence: CASSQDSAGTTDTQYF. DNA for the CDR3: TGCGCCAGCAGCCAAGATAGTGCAGGAACCACAGATACGCAGTATTTT.

The gene calls are TRBV29-1 and TRBJ1-1; D remains ambiguous. Looked up from germline, CDR1 is SQVTM and CDR2 is ANQGSEA. Trimming took off 4 bases at V and 1 base at J, with 10 bases between the two ends. The CDR3 runs to 13 residues. The DNA for the CDR3 is TGCAGCGTTGCAATGGAGCCGAACACTGAAGCTTTCTTT. Its protein is CSVAMEPNTEAFF.

The chain links TRBV28 to TRBJ2-2; 12 bases align to TRBD1. This CDR3 has 18 amino acids. J lost 5 bases, V lost 5 bases, and 12 bases had no gene match. CDR1 and CDR2 (germline): MDHEN, SYDVKM. The CDR3 loop reads CASSPRDRGRLETGELFF. The CDR3 nucleotides are TGTGCCAGCAGTCCCCGGGACAGGGGGCGTCTGGAGACCGGGGAGCTGTTTTTT. Drawing the rest from reference TRBV28 and TRBJ2-2, the complete variable domain is DVKVTQSSRYLVKRTGEKVFLECVQDMDHENMFWYRQDPGLGLRLIYFSYDVKMKEKGDIPEGYSVSREKKERFSLILESASTNQTSMYLCASSPRDRGRLETGELFFGEGSRLTVL.